The 22 T cell receptor beta chains in this list originate from one sample, sequenced in a study of T cells expressing NK-cell markers (TCRdb year 2020). Library method: 5' RACE. Sequencer: Illumina HiSeq 2000. TCRdb reprocessed the reads and lists each CDR3 protein sequence as a single entry, with no DNA. This sample's table lists roughly 160,000 distinct CDR3 sequences. Of the sample, 20% is held by the ten largest clones. The sequencing input was blood T cells: a sorted CD56 or NKG2C T cell subset, CD4+ or CD8+ T cells, or bulk PBMC T cells (not recorded which). Receptor source: a man between 18 and 69 years old in good health.

This clonotype ranks as medium-sized (0.01 to 0.1%) in terms of frequency. The V and J genes are TRBV13 and TRBJ2-3; without DNA, the TCRdb call of TRBD2 cannot be checked. There are 15 residues in the CDR3. Germline V gene data show CDR1 as PRHDT and CDR2 as FYEKMQ (reference sequence). CDR3 loop: CASSLGTTWGDTQYF.

The chain recombines TRBV14 with TRBJ2-3; the D call of TRBD1 rests on TCRdb alone, since no DNA is present to check it. Germline V gives CDR1 SGHDN, CDR2 FVKESK. CDR3 length: 16 residues. CDR3 sequence reads: CASSIPGQGGADTQYF.

V is TRBV7-2 and J is TRBJ2-3; the D call of TRBD2 rests on TCRdb alone, since no DNA is present to check it. Looked up from germline, CDR1 is SGHTA and CDR2 is FQGNSA. CDR3 size: 16 residues. The CDR3: CASSQTPGLAILTQYF.

The V call is TRBV19, the J call TRBJ2-1; TCRdb reports TRBD1, a call that lacks DNA to check it against. Germline CDR1 and CDR2: LNHDA and SQIVND (reference sequence). The CDR3 consists of 14 residues. The chain's CDR3 is CASSPPRGGSEQFF.

The CDR3 protein is CASLEVTGELFF. The chain uses TRBV12-3 or TRBV12-4 and TRBJ2-2. This CDR3 region has 12 residues.

This chain links TRBV27 with TRBJ2-1; TCRdb returns TRBD1, unconfirmable since there is no DNA. Germline CDR1 reads MNHEY; CDR2 reads SMNVEV (reference sequence). The CDR3 runs to 16 residues. Here the CDR3 reads CASSLAGAGTYNEQFF.

This chain uses TRBV7-6 with TRBJ2-2; TCRdb's D call of TRBD1 is untestable without DNA. From germline, CDR1 is SGHVS and CDR2 FNYEAQ. The CDR3 runs 17 residues. The CDR3 sequence is CASSLESLQGATGELFF. Full variable domain (missing parts from reference TRBV7-6 and TRBJ2-2): GAGVSQSPRYKVTKRGQDVALRCDPISGHVSLYWYRQALGQGPEFLTYFNYEAQQDKSGLPNDRFSAERPEGSISTLTIQRTEQRDSAMYRCASSLESLQGATGELFFGEGSRLTVL.

The genes are TRBV4-1 and TRBJ2-7; TCRdb selects TRBD1, and the lack of DNA leaves this call unchecked. The CDR3 spans 16 residues. Germline V CDR1 and CDR2: MGHRA, YSYEKL. The CDR3 reads CASSQIGNTGGYEQYF.

The V call is TRBV7-3, the J call TRBJ2-1; lacking DNA, the TRBD2 call made by TCRdb goes unchecked. CDR1 is SGHTA, CDR2 FQGTGA, per germline. The CDR3 contains 14 residues. The CDR3 sequence: CASSPSGGLDEQFF.

The chain has TRBV5-6 and TRBJ2-3; TCRdb picks TRBD2, but there is no DNA to check that call. The CDR3 contains 14 residues. The V gene's germline CDR1 is SGHDT and CDR2 YYEEEE. CDR3 residues: CASSFLAVTDTQYF.

This chain's CDR3 is CSARDMDSSRMADTQYF. The rearrangement links TRBV20-1 to TRBJ2-3; the D call of TRBD1 rests on TCRdb alone, since no DNA is present to check it. Germline CDR1 is DFQATT and CDR2 is SNEGSKA (reference sequence). The CDR3 extends over 17 amino acids.

The rearrangement uses TRBV2 and TRBJ1-5. The CDR3 runs 15 residues. Germline V gives CDR1 SNHLY, CDR2 FYNNEI. This chain's CDR3 is CASSEAAGSNQPQHF.

The chain combines TRBV13 with TRBJ2-7. The CDR3 is 13 amino acids. CDR1 is PRHDT and CDR2 is FYEKMQ in the germline V gene (reference sequence). CDR3: CASTSTHSYEQYF.

The CDR3 is CASSLEVDNTEAFF. This chain uses TRBV28 with TRBJ1-1. This CDR3 contains 14 residues. Germline V lookup: CDR1 MDHEN, CDR2 SYDVKM.

The chain carries TRBV6-6 and TRBJ1-5; TCRdb proposes TRBD1, but this gene call is untestable without DNA. CDR1 and CDR2 from the germline V gene are MNHNY and SVGAGI (reference sequence). The CDR3 is 13 residues long. The CDR3 sequence: CASTRGGRQPQHF.

The V call is TRBV2, the J call TRBJ2-1; TCRdb gives TRBD1 as the D gene, but with no DNA this cannot be confirmed. The V gene's germline CDR1 is SNHLY and CDR2 FYNNEI. The CDR3 has 15 residues. The CDR3 reads CASSDRDRPYNEQFF.

V usage is TRBV7-9 and J usage is TRBJ2-1; checking the TCRdb D call of TRBD1 is not possible without DNA. CDR3 length: 13 amino acids. Germline CDR1 reads SEHNR; CDR2 reads FQNEAQ (reference sequence). CDR3 sequence reads: CASSLGSGGEQFF.

The chain employs TRBV7-6 and TRBJ1-4; without DNA, the TCRdb call of TRBD1 cannot be checked. Germline loops: CDR1 SGHVS, CDR2 FNYEAQ. CDR3 length: 17 residues. The CDR3 spells CASSPHRGRTANEKLFF.

V is TRBV27 and J is TRBJ2-5; TCRdb's D call of TRBD1 is untestable without DNA. This CDR3 contains 14 residues. Germline assignment: CDR1 MNHEY and CDR2 SMNVEV (reference sequence). The CDR3 region is CASSPLGGHETQYF.

V usage is TRBV14 and J usage is TRBJ2-1; the TRBD1 assignment by TCRdb is unverifiable without DNA. This CDR3 is built from 14 residues. Looked up from germline, CDR1 is SGHDN and CDR2 is FVKESK. Here the CDR3 reads CASSHLQGGDEQFF.

This chain joins TRBV6-1 and TRBJ1-2. Germline CDR1 and CDR2: MNHNS and SASEGT. The CDR3 runs 15 residues. The CDR3 spells CASSPYSISIYGYTF.

This chain joins TRBV7-9 and TRBJ1-6; lacking DNA, the TRBD1 call made by TCRdb goes unchecked. Germline assignment: CDR1 SEHNR and CDR2 FQNEAQ (reference sequence). This CDR3 is built from 16 residues. The chain's CDR3 is CASSFPGQGGNSPLHF.